This is a list of T cell receptor beta chains from one sample in a study of T cell repertoires in cytomegalovirus infection. These TCRs' antigens remain unknown. Each CDR3 protein gets one entry after TCRdb re-called the reads with MiXCR. There are about 150,000 distinct CDR3 sequences in the sample; approximately 30% occur only once, and around half lies in the top ten. The specimen was CD8+ T cells from cultured PBMCs, collected from culture after CMV antigen stimulation. These TCRs come from a human donor in good health (CMV status not recorded). Some clones in this sample may be carry-over from other donors' samples. Each CDR3 is given with its conserved first and last residue. D genes are given only for firm matches. Size values are once, few and many counts, or a class for expanded clones, and some rows have none.

V	J	D	size	CDR3	DNA
TRBV7-2	TRBJ2-6	-	many	CASTWTPAGANVLTF	TGTGCCAGCACTTGGACACCCGCTGGGGCCAACGTCCTGACTTTC
TRBV14	TRBJ2-2	-	many	CASSLPSSGGELFF	TGTGCCAGCAGCCTCCCGTCCTCGGGCGGGGAGCTGTTTTTT
TRBV5-1	TRBJ1-4	-	many	CASSLYGSQPGNEKLFF	TGCGCCAGCAGCTTGTACGGCAGCCAACCTGGGAATGAAAAACTGTTTTTT
TRBV6-5	TRBJ2-7	-	few	CASSYSGAGVGEQYF	TGTGCCAGCAGTTACTCCGGAGCAGGGGTGGGAGAGCAGTACTTC
TRBV10-2	TRBJ2-3	-	many	CASHGVGSTDTQYF	TGCGCCAGCCACGGAGTGGGAAGCACAGATACGCAGTATTTT
TRBV11-1	TRBJ2-1	-	many	CASSSRGNHNEQFF	TGTGCCAGCAGCTCCCGGGGGAACCACAATGAGCAGTTCTTC
TRBV6-5	TRBJ1-2	-	many	CASSQRNVGGYTF	TGTGCCAGCAGTCAACGGAACGTAGGTGGCTACACCTTC
TRBV6-6	TRBJ1-3	TRBD1	-	CASSPDRSVDPGAFGNTIYF	TGTGCCAGCAGTCCGGACAGGTCCGTCGATCCAGGCGCGTTTGGAAACACCATATATTTT
TRBV2	TRBJ2-5	TRBD2	few	CASSEWAGGQETQYF	TGTGCCAGCAGTGAGTGGGCGGGGGGTCAAGAGACCCAGTACTTC
TRBV7-9	TRBJ2-3	-	-	CASSLETGLSTDTQYF	TGTGCCAGCAGCTTAGAAACAGGGTTAAGCACAGATACGCAGTATTTT
TRBV7-2	TRBJ2-1	-	many	CASRPSRASGTSSYNEQFF	TGTGCCAGCAGGCCAAGCAGAGCCTCGGGGACCAGCTCCTACAATGAGCAGTTCTTC
TRBV12-3/TRBV12-4	TRBJ2-3	-	few	CASKAGQSSTDTQYF	TGTGCCAGCAAGGCGGGACAGTCTAGCACAGATACGCAGTATTTT
TRBV9	TRBJ2-1	-	-	CASSSSPGTQRGSSYNEQFF	TGTGCCAGCAGCAGCTCTCCCGGGACACAAAGAGGAAGCTCCTACAATGAGCAGTTCTTC
TRBV4-1	TRBJ2-7	-	-	CASSQVESQPSYEQYF	TGCGCCAGCAGCCAAGTGGAGTCCCAGCCTTCCTACGAGCAGTACTTC
TRBV27	TRBJ2-5	-	many	CASTLARGETQYF	TGTGCCAGCACCCTAGCGAGGGGAGAGACCCAGTACTTC
TRBV29-1	TRBJ1-1	-	many	CSVQRRGTDGLNTEAFF	TGCAGCGTCCAAAGAAGGGGAACGGACGGTCTGAACACTGAAGCTTTCTTT
TRBV4-3	TRBJ2-2	TRBD1	-	CASSQVTGAGELFF	TGCGCCAGCAGCCAAGTGACAGGGGCCGGGGAGCTGTTTTTT
TRBV19	TRBJ2-4	-	-	CASGEVGDASIQYF	TGTGCCAGTGGTGAGGTAGGGGACGCTAGCATTCAGTACTTC
TRBV27	TRBJ2-7	TRBD1	-	CASSLWSGDSEQYF	TGTGCCAGCAGTTTATGGTCAGGGGACAGCGAGCAGTACTTC
TRBV29-1	TRBJ1-1	-	-	CSVTPLGTEAFF	TGCAGCGTGACTCCCCTGGGAACTGAAGCTTTCTTT
TRBV7-2	TRBJ2-1	-	many	CASSLGLAIYNEQFF	TGTGCCAGCAGCCTGGGACTCGCTATTTACAATGAGCAGTTCTTC
TRBV2	TRBJ2-5	TRBD1	-	CASSEIEFSGTVEETQYF	TGTGCCAGCAGTGAAATCGAATTCTCGGGGACAGTAGAAGAGACCCAGTACTTC
TRBV19	TRBJ2-1	-	-	CASSLLGVYNEQFF	TGTGCCAGTAGTCTCCTGGGGGTCTACAATGAGCAGTTCTTC
TRBV3-1	TRBJ2-1	-	-	CASSHRLTVEQFF	TGTGCCAGCAGCCATAGGCTAACCGTGGAGCAGTTCTTC
TRBV20-1	TRBJ2-1	-	-	CSAFGGYNEQFF	TGCAGTGCCTTTGGGGGGTACAATGAGCAGTTCTTC
TRBV29-1	TRBJ1-1	-	-	CSVEDPLNTEAFF	TGCAGCGTTGAAGATCCCCTAAACACTGAAGCTTTCTTT
TRBV10-3	TRBJ1-1	-	-	CAVRGMNTEAFF	TGTGCCGTACGGGGGATGAACACTGAAGCTTTCTTT
TRBV4-1	TRBJ2-5	-	-	CASSQDFGVETQYF	TGCGCCAGCAGCCAAGATTTCGGGGTGGAGACCCAGTACTTC
TRBV19	TRBJ1-1	-	-	CASSIPLRTEAFF	TGTGCCAGTAGTATTCCCCTACGGACTGAAGCTTTCTTT
TRBV4-1	TRBJ2-7	TRBD1	few	CASSQGGDRNEQYF	TGCGCCAGCAGCCAAGGGGGGGACAGGAACGAGCAGTACTTC
TRBV19	TRBJ2-3	TRBD2	-	CASSPTSGGTNTQYF	TGTGCCAGTTCTCCGACTAGCGGGGGAACCAATACGCAGTATTTT
TRBV7-2	TRBJ2-1	TRBD1	many	CASSLYGTVAALPYNEQFF	TGTGCCAGCAGCTTATACGGGACAGTCGCCGCCCTTCCGTACAATGAGCAGTTCTTC
TRBV4-1	TRBJ1-4	-	-	CASSQERDRRLFF	TGCGCCAGCAGCCAAGAAAGGGACCGTAGACTGTTTTTT
TRBV11-2	TRBJ2-1	-	few	CASSLVQFYNEQFF	TGTGCCAGCAGCTTAGTACAGTTCTACAATGAGCAGTTCTTC
TRBV20-1	TRBJ1-1	-	few	CSARDSMNTEAFF	TGCAGTGCTAGGGACAGCATGAACACTGAAGCTTTCTTT
TRBV7-6	TRBJ1-1	-	-	CASSPPDRFFEAFF	TGTGCCAGCAGCCCGCCGGATCGTTTCTTTGAAGCTTTCTTT
TRBV7-2	TRBJ2-2	-	many	CASSFTGELFF	TGTGCCAGCAGCTTCACCGGGGAGCTGTTTTTT
TRBV11-2	TRBJ2-5	TRBD2	-	CASSFLAGVEETQYF	TGTGCCAGCAGCTTTCTAGCGGGGGTCGAAGAGACCCAGTACTTC
TRBV6-1	TRBJ1-2	-	few	CASSTTGAFDGYTF	TGTGCCAGCAGTACTACAGGCGCCTTCGATGGCTACACCTTC
TRBV11-2	TRBJ2-1	-	-	CASSASGTDPFF	TGTGCCAGCAGCGCGAGTGGAACCGATCCGTTCTTC
TRBV12-3/TRBV12-4	TRBJ1-3	-	many	CASSLAITLSGNTIYF	TGTGCCAGCAGTTTAGCGATAACATTGTCCGGAAACACCATATATTTT
TRBV6-1	TRBJ1-2	-	many	CASSVGLLRGGYTF	TGTGCCAGCAGTGTAGGACTGCTCCGCGGTGGCTACACCTTC
TRBV6-5	TRBJ2-7	TRBD2	-	CASSSDLTSVTYEQYF	TGTGCCAGCAGCTCAGACCTAACTAGCGTAACATACGAGCAGTACTTC
TRBV7-9	TRBJ1-1	-	-	CASSSTDPTEAFF	TGTGCCAGCAGCTCAACAGATCCCACTGAAGCTTTCTTT
TRBV29-1	TRBJ2-1	-	once	CSVDEDSYNEQFF	TGCAGCGTTGACGAAGACAGCTACAATGAGCAGTTCTTC
TRBV15	TRBJ1-5	-	-	CATSGRGGQGQPQHF	TGTGCCACCAGCGGTAGGGGGGGCCAGGGTCAGCCCCAGCATTTT
TRBV6-5	TRBJ2-5	TRBD2	many	CASSYSPAGVGETQYF	TGTGCCAGCAGTTACTCACCCGCGGGAGTAGGGGAGACCCAGTACTTC
TRBV20-1	TRBJ2-5	TRBD2	-	CSAPSLRPRPTSGGAGGETQYF	TGCAGTGCTCCCAGCCTCAGACCGCGGCCGACTAGCGGGGGGGCCGGGGGGGAGACCCAGTACTTC
TRBV12-3/TRBV12-4	TRBJ1-1	-	once	CASSLTGEAFF	TGTGCCAGCAGCTTGACCGGTGAAGCTTTCTTT
TRBV7-8	TRBJ2-3	TRBD2	many	CASSLDVAGGFTDTQYF	TGTGCCAGCAGCTTAGATGTGGCGGGGGGTTTCACAGATACGCAGTATTTT
TRBV7-9	TRBJ1-1	-	many	CASSPGSNTEAFF	TGTGCCAGCAGCCCTGGATCGAACACTGAAGCTTTCTTT
TRBV18	TRBJ1-1	-	-	CASSPIGGNEAFF	TGTGCCAGCTCACCCATAGGGGGGAACGAAGCTTTCTTT
TRBV18	TRBJ2-3	TRBD1	many	CASSLRTGGTDTQYF	TGTGCCAGCTCACTCCGGACAGGGGGCACAGATACGCAGTATTTT
TRBV7-3	TRBJ1-3	-	once	CASSSQGVSGNTIYF	TGTGCCAGCAGCTCACAGGGCGTCTCTGGAAACACCATATATTTT
TRBV7-2	TRBJ2-3	-	many	CASSLTLGAARTQYF	TGTGCCAGCAGCTTAACGTTGGGGGCCGCCCGAACGCAGTATTTT
TRBV13	TRBJ2-1	-	-	CASSSPGDWAHNEQFF	TGTGCCAGCAGCTCACCGGGGGATTGGGCACACAATGAGCAGTTCTTC